Following are 10 T cell receptor beta chains from one sample sequenced in a study of T-cell reconstitution after alpha-beta-depleted transplantation in children. A TCRbeta library incorporating unique molecular identifiers was prepared. A single record per CDR3 protein comes from TCRdb applying MiXCR to the PCR reads. The sample lists approximately 83,000 distinct CDR3 sequences, 7% to 10% seen once, with 5.5% to 7% in the top ten. This sample comprised PBMCs from the stem cell graft donor, obtained from the stem cell graft. The receptors originated from a human donor who donated a stem cell graft to a child with congenital amegakaryocytic thrombocytopenia.

This clonotype was seen repeatedly, ten times or more. The rearrangement uses TRBV28 and TRBJ2-7; D ambiguous. Germline CDR1 is MDHEN and CDR2 is SYDVKM. Trimming removed 7 bases at V and 4 bases at J, with 14 bases between. CDR3 length: 13 residues. The CDR3 loop is CASKPSHWYEQYF. The DNA for the CDR3 is TGTGCCAGCAAACCCAGTCATTGGTACGAGCAGTACTTC.

In its sample, this clonotype was seen many times. The J gene is TRBJ2-3, the V gene TRBV5-1; D call uncertain. V lost 2 bases and J lost 2, with 9 bases in between. Germline lookup yields CDR1 SGHRS and CDR2 YFSETQ. The CDR3 spans 14 residues. This CDR3 reads CASSLLSPTDTQYF. The CDR3 nucleotides read TGCGCCAGCAGCTTATTATCGCCCACAGATACGCAGTATTTT.

V and J are TRBV20-1 and TRBJ2-7; 9 nucleotides line up with TRBD1. The CDR3 sequence is 14 residues long. CDR1 and CDR2 (germline): DFQATT, SNEGSKA (reference sequence). V gave up 5 bases and J gave up 2 bases; unmatched junction bases: 7. The CDR3 protein is CSARTGTGTYEQYF. In nucleotides, the CDR3 is TGCAGTGCTCGCACCGGGACAGGGACCTACGAGCAGTACTTC.

This clonotype was observed many times. The chain has TRBV20-1 and TRBJ2-1; either TRBD1 or TRBD2 may supply D (5 bases each). This CDR3 has 15 residues. Deletions cut 5 bases from V and 4 bases from J, with 18 bases between. In germline, CDR1 is DFQATT, CDR2 SNEGSKA (reference sequence). The CDR3 here is CSADARAEGYNEQFF. The CDR3, as DNA: TGCAGTGCTGATGCCCGGGCCGAGGGGTACAATGAGCAGTTCTTC.

This clonotype was detected ten times or more. The chain recombines TRBV19 with TRBJ2-1, with TRBD2 as a possible D gene (5 bases). Trimming removed 6 bases at V and 0 bases at J, with 12 bases between. The length of the CDR3 is 15 residues. The germline CDR1 and CDR2 sequences are LNHDA and SQIVND (reference sequence). This CDR3 reads CASSIDYGSYNEQFF. CDR3 in DNA: TGTGCCAGTAGCATCGACTATGGCTCCTACAATGAGCAGTTCTTC.

The chain links TRBV21-1 to TRBJ2-1; TRBD1, as called in the table, went unchecked against the DNA. TRBV21-1 represents a pseudogene. CDR3 size: 17 residues. The CDR3 coding sequence is TGTGCCAGCAGCAAAGGGTCGAGGGGACAGGGATACAATGAGCAGTTCTTC. It translates to CASSKGSRGQGYNEQFF.

This clonotype was found many times. The rearrangement joins TRBV20-1 to TRBJ1-2, with D unresolved. The CDR3 extends over 14 amino acids. The V gene's germline CDR1 is DFQATT and CDR2 SNEGSKA (reference sequence). Trimming shortened V by 1 base and J by 8 bases, and 17 bases separated the two germline ends. CDR3 protein: CSARAATLEAGYTF. The CDR3 coding sequence is TGCAGTGCTAGAGCGGCCACCCTTGAGGCCGGCTACACCTTC.

This clonotype was detected many times. This chain uses TRBV9 with TRBJ1-2, with TRBD1 matching over 7 bases. The CDR3 has 16 amino acids. The ends lost 4 bases at V and 4 bases at J; junction bases unmatched: 13. Germline values: CDR1 SGDLS, CDR2 YYNGEE. CDR3 in amino acids: CASSLSPGQRSYGYTF. As DNA, the CDR3 is TGTGCCAGCAGCTTATCCCCGGGACAGAGATCCTATGGCTACACCTTC.

This clonotype was seen many times. This chain uses TRBV20-1 with TRBJ1-6, with TRBD1 identical over 7 bases. The germline V gene encodes CDR1 DFQATT and CDR2 SNEGSKA (reference sequence). The CDR3 length is 15 residues. V was pared by 3 bases and J by 7 bases, with 9 bases of the junction left unmatched. Here the CDR3 reads CSAREPGQRNSPLHF. CDR3 nucleotide sequence: TGCAGTGCTAGGGAACCGGGACAGAGAAATTCACCCCTCCACTTT.

This clonotype has ten or more counts. The V gene is TRBV29-1, the J gene TRBJ2-1, with TRBD2 matching 10 bases. The length of the CDR3 is 16 residues. CDR1 SQVTM and CDR2 ANQGSEA come from the germline V gene. The J segment lost 13 bases and the V segment lost 8 bases, leaving 23 bases of the junction unmatched. DNA for the CDR3: TGCAGCACCCTAGCCCTAGCGGGAGATCATCTCGAAGGACAGTTCTTC. This sequence encodes CSTLALAGDHLEGQFF.